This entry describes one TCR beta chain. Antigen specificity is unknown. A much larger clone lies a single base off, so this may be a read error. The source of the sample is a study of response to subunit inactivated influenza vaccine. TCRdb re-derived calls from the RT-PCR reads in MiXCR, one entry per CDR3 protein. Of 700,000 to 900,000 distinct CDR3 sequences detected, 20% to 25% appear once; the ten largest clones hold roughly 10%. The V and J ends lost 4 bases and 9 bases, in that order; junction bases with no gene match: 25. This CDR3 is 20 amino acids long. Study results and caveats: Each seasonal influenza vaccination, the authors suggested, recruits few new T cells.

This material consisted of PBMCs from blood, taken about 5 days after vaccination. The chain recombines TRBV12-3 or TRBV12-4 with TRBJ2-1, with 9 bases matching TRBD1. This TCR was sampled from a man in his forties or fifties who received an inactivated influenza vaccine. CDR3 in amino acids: CASSSRAHRAGTGIGGEQFF. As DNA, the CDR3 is TGTGCCAGCAGTTCCCGAGCACACCGAGCGGGGACAGGGATTGGTGGTGAGCAGTTCTTC.